The rows below give T cell receptor beta chains drawn from one sample of a study of cytomegalovirus exposure and HLA in healthy donors. Measured with immunoSEQ multiplex PCR; TCRdb has only the in-frame clones, and not every one. Seen here are a few hundred thousand clones, approximately 86% observed once, and the top ten hold 2.9%. Sequencing used PBMCs. All receptors come from a woman aged 18-29 years in good health and CMV-seronegative. The CDR3 runs from the conserved cysteine through the conserved F or W. The D gene is left open where the match is weak. Clone sizes are given selectively: once, few, many, or a class where the clone is expanded.

15,TRBV7-7,.,TRBD1,TRBJ2-5,TGTGCTAGCAGCCCAGGTCGGACAGGGCAAGAGACCCAGTACTTC,CASSPGRTGQETQYF
13,TRBV7-9,.,.,TRBJ2-2,TGTGCCAGCGCAGGACTGAACACCGGGGAGCTGTTTTTT,CASAGLNTGELFF
14,TRBV19,.,.,TRBJ2-1,TGTGCCAGTAGTATACCAACAGGGATCAATGAGCAGTTCTTC,CASSIPTGINEQFF
13,TRBV6-6,.,.,TRBJ2-7,TGTGCCAGCAGGGGGGGAGGTGACTACGAGCAGTACTTC,CASRGGGDYEQYF
15,TRBV7-2,once,TRBD2,TRBJ2-7,TGTGCCAGCAGCCTAACTAGCGGGGGCACCTACGAGCAGTACTTC,CASSLTSGGTYEQYF
16,TRBV5-6,.,TRBD1,TRBJ2-2,TGTGCCAGCAGCAACGGACAGGCCTGGGGCACCGGGGAGCTGTTTTTT,CASSNGQAWGTGELFF
14,TRBV27,.,.,TRBJ1-5,TGTGCCAGCAGGGAGACAGGCAACAATCAGCCCCAGCATTTT,CASRETGNNQPQHF
13,TRBV6-5,.,.,TRBJ1-1,TGTGCCAGCAGTTACGGCAGGGTGACTGAAGCTTTCTTT,CASSYGRVTEAFF
12,TRBV5-8,.,.,TRBJ1-1,TGTGCCAGCAGCTACGGGTACACTGAAGCTTTCTTT,CASSYGYTEAFF
15,TRBV11-2,many,.,TRBJ1-1,TGTGCCAGCAGCTTAGAGAGGGGGAGAAACACTGAAGCTTTCTTT,CASSLERGRNTEAFF
17,TRBV2,.,.,TRBJ2-1,TGTGCCAGCAGTGGACTATCTAGCGCCAGCTCCTACAATGAGCAGTTCTTC,CASSGLSSASSYNEQFF
16,TRBV7-6,.,TRBD2,TRBJ2-1,TGTGCCAGCAGCTTAGAGGCAAGCGGGAGGCTAAATGAGCAGTTCTTC,CASSLEASGRLNEQFF
16,TRBV6-5,.,.,TRBJ2-5,TGTGCCAGCAGTTCGCCCCCGGGACACCAACAAGAGACCCAGTACTTC,CASSSPPGHQQETQYF
13,TRBV29-1,.,.,TRBJ1-3,TGCAGCGTGACCGACGGACAGCGAAACACCATATATTTT,CSVTDGQRNTIYF
13,TRBV6-6,.,.,TRBJ1-1,TGTGCCAGCAGTTACAGCTGGGCCGCTGAAGCTTTCTTT,CASSYSWAAEAFF
14,TRBV4-3,.,.,TRBJ2-1,TGCGCCAGCAGCCAAGAATTTGTCGGGGAGGTGCAGTTCTTC,CASSQEFVGEVQFF
13,TRBV5-1,.,.,TRBJ2-7,TGCGCCAGCAGCTCCCCCGAGGACTACGAGCAGTACTTC,CASSSPEDYEQYF
14,TRBV5-6,.,.,TRBJ2-2,TGTGCCAGCAGCAACTTTCTAGAAGCCGGGGAGCTGTTTTTT,CASSNFLEAGELFF
15,TRBV5-5,.,.,TRBJ2-5,TGTGCCAGCAGCCCCCTCACAGGGTTCCAAGAGACCCAGTACTTC,CASSPLTGFQETQYF
12,TRBV7-9,.,.,TRBJ2-7,TGTGCCAGCAGCTTTAAACAGGATGGGCAGTACTTC,CASSFKQDGQYF
18,TRBV7-2,.,.,TRBJ2-6,TGTGCCAGCAGCTTAACAGGGAAAACTTCCTCTGGGGCCAACGTCCTGACTTTC,CASSLTGKTSSGANVLTF
15,TRBV27,.,.,TRBJ2-3,TGTGCCAGCAGGAGCGGCGGGTCAAACACAGATACGCAGTATTTT,CASRSGGSNTDTQYF
15,TRBV7-9,.,TRBD2,TRBJ2-1,TGTGCCAGCAGCTTAGGACTAGCGGGGAACAATGAGCAGTTCTTC,CASSLGLAGNNEQFF
14,TRBV6-6,.,TRBD1,TRBJ2-7,TGTGCCAGCAGCTCTGGGACAGGGGGCTCCGAGCAGTACTTC,CASSSGTGGSEQYF
14,TRBV9,few,TRBD1,TRBJ1-2,TGTGCCAGCAGCGTAGCGACAGGGAACTATGGCTACACCTTC,CASSVATGNYGYTF
14,TRBV16,.,.,TRBJ2-1,TGTGCCAGCAGCCCGAATAGCGGCTACAATGAGCAGTTCTTC,CASSPNSGYNEQFF
15,TRBV29-1,.,.,TRBJ2-1,TGCAGCGTGGGGGCCGAGGAAGGAGCCTACAATGAGCAGTTCTTC,CSVGAEEGAYNEQFF
16,TRBV28,.,TRBD2,TRBJ2-1,TGTGCCAGCAGTCCACTGGGACTAGCGGGTTACAATGAGCAGTTCTTC,CASSPLGLAGYNEQFF
14,TRBV11-2,few,TRBD1,TRBJ2-7,TGTGCCAGCAGTGGGACAGAACTCTCCTACGAGCAGTACTTC,CASSGTELSYEQYF
15,TRBV6-5,.,TRBD2,TRBJ2-7,TGTGCCAGCAGTTACGGAGCGGGGAACCCCCACGAGCAGTACTTC,CASSYGAGNPHEQYF
14,TRBV4-2,once,.,TRBJ2-5,TGTGCCAGCAGCCAAGTCCGGGAAGGAGAGACCCAGTACTTC,CASSQVREGETQYF
15,TRBV9,.,.,TRBJ2-7,TGTGCCAGCAGCGTAGGTGGACAGTCTATCTACGAGCAGTACTTC,CASSVGGQSIYEQYF
18,TRBV5-3,.,TRBD1,TRBJ1-3,TGTGCCAGAAACACCCCTCGGGACAGGGTTTTTTCTGGAAACACCATATATTTT,CARNTPRDRVFSGNTIYF
12,TRBV28,.,.,TRBJ2-7,TGTGCCAGCAGTTTGACATTCTACGAGCAGTACTTC,CASSLTFYEQYF
13,TRBV6-1,.,TRBD1,TRBJ2-7,TGTGCCAGCAGTGAAGCGACGGACAGGCAGCAGTACTTC,CASSEATDRQQYF
12,TRBV27,.,.,TRBJ2-1,TGTGCCAGCTTTTCGGAGTGGGATGAGCAGTTCTTC,CASFSEWDEQFF
14,TRBV5-4,once,TRBD2,TRBJ2-1,TGTGCGGCAGGACTAGCGGGAGTTTACAATGAGCAGTTCTTC,CAAGLAGVYNEQFF
12,TRBV29-1,.,TRBD1,TRBJ2-7,TGCAGCGCACAGACAGGGCCCTACGAGCAGTACTTC,CSAQTGPYEQYF
13,TRBV18,.,TRBD1,TRBJ1-2,TGTGCCAGCTCCGTCGACAGGGACTATGGCTACACCTTC,CASSVDRDYGYTF
15,TRBV9,.,.,TRBJ2-3,TGTGCCAGCAGCGTAGCTGGGACTAGCACAGATACGCAGTATTTT,CASSVAGTSTDTQYF
15,TRBV9,.,.,TRBJ1-1,TGTGCCAGCAGCGTAGGCAGGGCAATGAACACTGAAGCTTTCTTT,CASSVGRAMNTEAFF
15,TRBV5-1,.,TRBD2,TRBJ2-3,TGCGCCAGCAGCTTGAACGGGAGGGGTGAAGATACGCAGTATTTT,CASSLNGRGEDTQYF
14,TRBV5-1,.,TRBD1,TRBJ2-5,TGCGCCAGCAGCCCACAGGGGGTCGAGGAGACCCAGTACTTC,CASSPQGVEETQYF